A single sample gave rise to the 9 T cell receptor beta chains below, sequenced in a study of shared clonotypes between healthy human individuals (dated by TCRdb to about 2020). Preparation of the library involved the immunoSEQ multiplex PCR assay. Entries here come from immuneACCESS through TCRdb and include only in-frame sequences with V and J called. Some clones fail to appear in such tables; in the studies checked, an unresolved V gene covers under half of the shortfall, and the cause of the remainder is unknown. Across this sample there are under 2,500,000 clones, with approximately 94% seen only once. Roughly 0.13% of the sample is held by the ten biggest clonotypes. Sequences were obtained from naive CD4+ T cells sorted from blood. What the cell subset or site label conveys for this sample: CD45RA+ positively selected. These receptors originate from a man aged 18 to 29 in good health.

The chain is built from TRBV5-6 and TRBJ2-2; TRBD2 matches 7 bases. Germline V gene data show CDR1 as SGHDT and CDR2 as YYEEEE. The CDR3 sequence is 15 residues long. The junction had 6 bases not matched to a gene; V was cut back by 1 base and J by 6 bases. The CDR3 DNA reads as TGTGCCAGCAGCTTGACTAGCGTCCTTGCCGGGGAGCTGTTTTTT. This gives the protein CASSLTSVLAGELFF.

The chain links TRBV21-1 to TRBJ2-7; the DNA was not used to check the table's D call, TRBD1. TRBV21-1 is described as a pseudogene. The CDR3 covers 16 residues. CDR3 nucleotide sequence: TGTGCCAGCAGCAAAGCGGGTGCAGGGGGCCTCTACGAGCAGTACTTC. It encodes CASSKAGAGGLYEQYF.

This clone was detected once. The genes are TRBV29-1 and TRBJ2-5, with a possible D match to TRBD2 (6 bases). The germline CDR1 and CDR2 sequences are SQVTM and ANQGSEA. V gave up 6 bases and J gave up 5 bases, with 19 bases separating them. CDR3 length: 14 amino acids. CDR3: CSVQKGLAGETQYF. The DNA of the CDR3 is TGCAGCGTCCAAAAGGGATTGGCGGGGGAGACCCAGTACTTC.

Concerning this clone: Other DNA sequences in the sample encode the same CDR3. The genes are TRBV5-1 and TRBJ1-4; D is undetermined. CDR3 length equals 14 residues. CDR1 and CDR2 from the germline V gene are SGHRS and YFSETQ. Trimming took off 0 bases at V and 0 bases at J, with 3 bases between the two ends. The CDR3 sequence is CASSLAATNEKLFF. The CDR3 coding sequence is TGCGCCAGCAGCTTGGCTGCAACTAATGAAAAACTGTTTTTT.

V usage is TRBV29-1 and J usage is TRBJ2-5; TRBD1 matches 7 bases. From germline, CDR1 is SQVTM and CDR2 ANQGSEA. The CDR3 covers 12 residues. Unmatched junction bases numbered 3, after V lost 7 bases and J lost 1 base. The CDR3 nucleotides read TGCAGCGCTGGACAGGTCCAAGAGACCCAGTACTTC. It translates to CSAGQVQETQYF.

The rearrangement uses TRBV6-1 and TRBJ1-1; possible D gene TRBD1, 6 bases. The V gene's germline CDR1 is MNHNS and CDR2 SASEGT. The length of the CDR3 is 14 residues. Trimming removed 4 bases at V and 1 base at J, with 10 bases between. CDR3 DNA: TGTGCCAGCAGTGGGACAGTCGGGAACACTGAAGCTTTCTTT. Translating gives CASSGTVGNTEAFF.

The chain joins TRBV12-2 to TRBJ1-2; the table calls TRBD1, which could not be checked here. TRBV12-2 is labeled a pseudogene. The CDR3 totals 18 residues. CDR3 nucleotide sequence: TGTGCAAGTCGCTTAGGTTTGGCACAGGCGCTGAAGAACTATGGCTACACCTTC. Translating gives CASRLGLAQALKNYGYTF.

The chain joins TRBV9 to TRBJ2-1, with 8 bases matching TRBD2. The trim removed 0 bases at V and 4 bases at J, leaving 3 bases unmatched. Germline V lookup: CDR1 SGDLS, CDR2 YYNGEE. The CDR3 runs to 15 residues. CDR3 sequence: CASSVDGRVYNEQFF. The CDR3 DNA follows: TGTGCCAGCAGCGTAGACGGGAGGGTATACAATGAGCAGTTCTTC.

The chain combines TRBV18 with TRBJ2-5; D may be TRBD2 (6 bases). V was shortened by 4 bases and J by 1 base, with 10 bases between the two germline ends. Germline CDR1 and CDR2: KGHSH and LQKENI. This CDR3 comprises 14 residues. This CDR3 reads CASSLGDFQETQYF. CDR3 in DNA: TGTGCCAGCTCACTAGGGGACTTCCAAGAGACCCAGTACTTC.